This T cell receptor beta chain stems from a study of immune evolution from preneoplasia to lung adenocarcinoma. Study-wide results and limits: T cell clonality was higher in KRAS-mutant than EGFR-mutant or wild-type nodules. Later-stage lesions appeared to have more T cells, more diversity, less clonality.

Between the mid-2010s and the late 2010s, patients underwent resection in Japan or China. Premalignant or tumor cells were enriched by macro-dissection after pathologic assessment. This clone was recorded only once. Its antigen remains unknown. Libraries were prepared by immunoSEQ multiplex PCR; TCRdb keeps only in-frame clonotypes and omits some of them. The table lists roughly 800 clones, 65% to 85% of them singletons. The V end lost 8 bases, the J end lost 8 bases, and 12 bases lay between the germline ends. CDR1 is SGHAT and CDR2 is FQNNGV in the germline V gene. The CDR3 runs 11 residues. Input material: FFPE atypical adenomatous hyperplasia tissue from the lung. Subset described: atypical adenomatous hyperplasia (AAH), lung preneoplasia. This sequence was found in a person aged 70 to 85 with lung adenocarcinoma. The chain has TRBV11-2 and TRBJ1-1, with D uncertain. The CDR3 DNA reads as TGTGCCAGCCTGGGTCCCGGAGAAGCTTTCTTT. Translated: CASLGPGEAFF.